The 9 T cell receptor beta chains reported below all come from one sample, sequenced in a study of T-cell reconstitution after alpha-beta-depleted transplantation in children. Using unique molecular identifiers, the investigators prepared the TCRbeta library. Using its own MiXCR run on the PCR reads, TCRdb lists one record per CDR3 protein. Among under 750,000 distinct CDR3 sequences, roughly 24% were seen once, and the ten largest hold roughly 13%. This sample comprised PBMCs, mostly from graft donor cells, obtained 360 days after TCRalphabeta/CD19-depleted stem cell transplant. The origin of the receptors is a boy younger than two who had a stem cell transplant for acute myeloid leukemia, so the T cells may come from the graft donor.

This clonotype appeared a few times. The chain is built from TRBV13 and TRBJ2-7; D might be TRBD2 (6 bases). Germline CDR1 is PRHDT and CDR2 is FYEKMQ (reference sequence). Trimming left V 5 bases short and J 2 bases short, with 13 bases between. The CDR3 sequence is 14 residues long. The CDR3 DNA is TGTGCCAGCAGCCGCGGGACTTACCCCTACGAGCAGTACTTC. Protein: CASSRGTYPYEQYF.

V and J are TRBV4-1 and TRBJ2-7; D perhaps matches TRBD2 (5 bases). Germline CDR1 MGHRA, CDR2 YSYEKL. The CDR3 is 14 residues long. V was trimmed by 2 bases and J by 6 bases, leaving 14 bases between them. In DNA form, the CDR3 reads TGCGCCAGCAGCCAATTAACAGAGGCGGGCGAGCAGTACTTC. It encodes CASSQLTEAGEQYF.

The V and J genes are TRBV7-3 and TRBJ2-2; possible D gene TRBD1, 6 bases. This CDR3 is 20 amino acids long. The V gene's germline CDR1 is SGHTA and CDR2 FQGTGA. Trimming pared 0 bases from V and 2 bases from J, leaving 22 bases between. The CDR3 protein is CASSLTQGTGSWGNTGELFF. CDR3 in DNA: TGTGCCAGCAGCTTAACGCAGGGGACGGGATCTTGGGGAAACACCGGGGAGCTGTTTTTT. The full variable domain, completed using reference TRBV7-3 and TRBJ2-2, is GAGVSQTPSNKVTEKGKYVELRCDPISGHTALYWYRQSLGQGPEFLIYFQGTGAADDSGLPNDRFFAVRPEGSVSTLKIQRTERGDSAVYLCASSLTQGTGSWGNTGELFFGEGSRLTVL.

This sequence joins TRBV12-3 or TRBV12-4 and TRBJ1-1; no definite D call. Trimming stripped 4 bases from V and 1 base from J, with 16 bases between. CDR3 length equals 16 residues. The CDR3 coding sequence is TGTGCCAGCAGTTCCGCCCTTACATACAAGAACACTGAAGCTTTCTTT. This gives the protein CASSSALTYKNTEAFF.

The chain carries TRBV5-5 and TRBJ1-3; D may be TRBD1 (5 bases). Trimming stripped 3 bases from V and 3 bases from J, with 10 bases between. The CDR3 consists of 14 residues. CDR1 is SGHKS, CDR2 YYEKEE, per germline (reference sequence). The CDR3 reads CASSWDVGGNTIYF. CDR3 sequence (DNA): TGTGCCAGCAGCTGGGACGTTGGTGGAAACACCATATATTTT.

In DNA, the CDR3 is TGTGCCAGCAGCCAAGATATCGACAGGGTAGCTTTCTTT. It translates to CASSQDIDRVAFF. V usage is TRBV14 and J usage is TRBJ1-1; the match to TRBD1 covers 7 bases. CDR1 and CDR2 (germline): SGHDN, FVKESK. Losses at the gene ends were 0 bases for V and 10 bases for J; bases not matched to a gene: 5. This CDR3 is 13 amino acids long.

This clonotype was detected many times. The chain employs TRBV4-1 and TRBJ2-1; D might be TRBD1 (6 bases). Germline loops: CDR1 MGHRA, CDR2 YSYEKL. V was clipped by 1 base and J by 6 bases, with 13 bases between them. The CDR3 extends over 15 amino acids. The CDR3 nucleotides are TGCGCCAGCAGCCAAGGGACAGTTTCAATCAATGAGCAGTTCTTC. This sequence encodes CASSQGTVSINEQFF.

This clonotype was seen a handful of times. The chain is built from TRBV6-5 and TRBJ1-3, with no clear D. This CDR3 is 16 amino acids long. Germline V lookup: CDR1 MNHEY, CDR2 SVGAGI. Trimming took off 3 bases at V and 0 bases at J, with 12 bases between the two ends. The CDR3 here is CASSYLPTSSGNTIYF. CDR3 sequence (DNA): TGTGCCAGCAGTTATCTTCCGACAAGCTCTGGAAACACCATATATTTT.

The CDR3 region has the DNA TGCAGTTTCGACGGCGACTACGAGCAGTACGTC. Translated, it gives CSFDGDYEQYV. V gene TRBV20-1 combines with J gene TRBJ2-7, with D hard to call. The CDR3 has 11 amino acids. V lost 8 bases and J lost 3, with 11 bases in between. CDR1 is DFQATT, CDR2 SNEGSKA, per germline (reference sequence).